The rows below give T cell receptor beta chains drawn from one sample of a study of blood T cells in healthy people across ages. Each CDR3 protein gets one entry after TCRdb re-called the 5' RACE reads with MiXCR. The sample consists of 650,000 to 1,000,000 distinct CDR3 sequences, around 36% of them appearing once. Sequenced: blood. The receptors shown here come from a man between 18 and 35 years old in good health. The CDR3 runs from the conserved cysteine through the conserved F or W. The order of the fields is V gene, J gene, D gene, clone size, CDR3 length, CDR3 DNA, CDR3 protein. D genes are given only for firm matches. Clone size is shown for a subset of rows, as once, few, many or a class of expanded clone.

v_call: TRBV12-3/TRBV12-4; j_call: TRBJ1-2; d_call: .; clone_size: few; cdr3_length: 13; cdr3_nt: TGTGCCACCCTTACCCTTCAGGTTTATGGCTACACCTTC; cdr3_aa: CATLTLQVYGYTF
v_call: TRBV14; j_call: TRBJ2-3; d_call: .; clone_size: few; cdr3_length: 13; cdr3_nt: TGTGCCAGCAGCCAAGAGGATCGTACCCAGTGGTATTTT; cdr3_aa: CASSQEDRTQWYF
v_call: TRBV27; j_call: TRBJ2-7; d_call: TRBD1; clone_size: .; cdr3_length: 17; cdr3_nt: TGTGCCAGCAGTCCCCCCGGACAGGGAAAGGATCTCCGCGAGCAGTACTTC; cdr3_aa: CASSPPGQGKDLREQYF
v_call: TRBV12-3/TRBV12-4; j_call: TRBJ2-3; d_call: TRBD2; clone_size: many; cdr3_length: 14; cdr3_nt: TGTGCCAGCAGTATAGCGGGGGAGAAAGATACGCAGTATTTT; cdr3_aa: CASSIAGEKDTQYF
v_call: TRBV27; j_call: TRBJ1-2; d_call: .; clone_size: few; cdr3_length: 15; cdr3_nt: TGTGCCAGCAGTTCCTCGCCTGACCCTTACTATGGCTACACCTTC; cdr3_aa: CASSSSPDPYYGYTF
v_call: TRBV20-1; j_call: TRBJ2-1; d_call: TRBD2; clone_size: .; cdr3_length: 18; cdr3_nt: TGCAGTGCTAGAGACCTAGGACTAGCGGGGGAATCCTACAATGAGCGGTTCTTC; cdr3_aa: CSARDLGLAGESYNERFF
v_call: TRBV20-1; j_call: TRBJ1-1; d_call: .; clone_size: .; cdr3_length: 14; cdr3_nt: TGCAGCGCCTCTAAAGGGGGACCCAGCACTGAAGCTTTCTTT; cdr3_aa: CSASKGGPSTEAFF
v_call: TRBV20-1; j_call: TRBJ2-7; d_call: TRBD2; clone_size: .; cdr3_length: 14; cdr3_nt: TGCAGTGCCACTCGACTAGCGGCGGACAATGAGCAGTACTTC; cdr3_aa: CSATRLAADNEQYF
v_call: TRBV12-3/TRBV12-4; j_call: TRBJ2-7; d_call: .; clone_size: .; cdr3_length: 13; cdr3_nt: TGTGCCAGCAGGGACCCCTATACCTACGAGCAGTACTTC; cdr3_aa: CASRDPYTYEQYF
v_call: TRBV23-1; j_call: TRBJ2-7; d_call: TRBD1; clone_size: few; cdr3_length: 13; cdr3_nt: TGCGCCAGCGAAGGATCCTCAGGGGGTGAGCAGTACTTC; cdr3_aa: CASEGSSGGEQYF
v_call: TRBV5-6; j_call: TRBJ2-1; d_call: .; clone_size: many; cdr3_length: 16; cdr3_nt: TGTGCCAGCAGCTCCCTGCGGAGGAGGGAGAACAATGAGCAGTTCTTC; cdr3_aa: CASSSLRRRENNEQFF
v_call: TRBV4-1; j_call: TRBJ1-1; d_call: TRBD1; clone_size: .; cdr3_length: 15; cdr3_nt: TGCGCCAGCAGCCGGTTCGACAGGGGGCACACTGAAGCTTTCTTT; cdr3_aa: CASSRFDRGHTEAFF
v_call: TRBV29-1; j_call: TRBJ1-2; d_call: .; clone_size: .; cdr3_length: 12; cdr3_nt: TGCAGCGTTGAATCGCCTAACTATGGCTACACCTTC; cdr3_aa: CSVESPNYGYTF
v_call: TRBV5-1; j_call: TRBJ2-1; d_call: .; clone_size: .; cdr3_length: 15; cdr3_nt: TGCGCCAGCAGCTTGTGGACAACCTCCTACAATGAGCAGTTCTTC; cdr3_aa: CASSLWTTSYNEQFF
v_call: TRBV5-1; j_call: TRBJ2-3; d_call: TRBD2; clone_size: .; cdr3_length: 19; cdr3_nt: TGCGCCAGCAGCGACGACGGACTAGCGGACTTGACTAGCACAGATACGCAGTATTTT; cdr3_aa: CASSDDGLADLTSTDTQYF
v_call: TRBV12-3/TRBV12-4; j_call: TRBJ1-2; d_call: TRBD1; clone_size: many; cdr3_length: 15; cdr3_nt: TGTGCCAGCAGTTTAATCAGGACAGGGCTCCATGGCTACACCTTC; cdr3_aa: CASSLIRTGLHGYTF
v_call: TRBV14; j_call: TRBJ1-6; d_call: .; clone_size: .; cdr3_length: 14; cdr3_nt: TGTGCCAGCAGCCACCTTTGGACAGATTCACCCCTCCACTTT; cdr3_aa: CASSHLWTDSPLHF
v_call: TRBV2; j_call: TRBJ1-2; d_call: .; clone_size: .; cdr3_length: 14; cdr3_nt: TGTGCCAGCAGTACAGGGTTCAGTGGCTATGGCTACACCTTC; cdr3_aa: CASSTGFSGYGYTF
v_call: TRBV15; j_call: TRBJ2-3; d_call: .; clone_size: few; cdr3_length: 13; cdr3_nt: TGTGCCACCAGCCCAGGGGTGAGGGATACGCAGTATTTT; cdr3_aa: CATSPGVRDTQYF
v_call: TRBV11-2; j_call: TRBJ2-3; d_call: TRBD2; clone_size: few; cdr3_length: 17; cdr3_nt: TGTGCCAGCAGCGCCGGACTAGCGGGGGGCTACACAGATACGCAGTATTTT; cdr3_aa: CASSAGLAGGYTDTQYF
v_call: TRBV19; j_call: TRBJ2-1; d_call: .; clone_size: many; cdr3_length: 11; cdr3_nt: TGCGCCAGCAGTATAGGGAATGAGCAGTTCTTC; cdr3_aa: CASSIGNEQFF
v_call: TRBV4-1; j_call: TRBJ2-7; d_call: .; clone_size: many; cdr3_length: 14; cdr3_nt: TGCGCCAGCAGCCTCGACAGTTCTCGCTACGAGCAGTACTTC; cdr3_aa: CASSLDSSRYEQYF
v_call: TRBV12-5; j_call: TRBJ1-5; d_call: TRBD1; clone_size: .; cdr3_length: 14; cdr3_nt: TGTGCTAGTGGTCAACAGGGGGGGAGTCAGCCCCAGCATTTT; cdr3_aa: CASGQQGGSQPQHF
v_call: TRBV4-1; j_call: TRBJ2-1; d_call: .; clone_size: .; cdr3_length: 15; cdr3_nt: TGCGCCAGCAGCCAAGAGCGCCCGTCCTACAATGAGCAGTTCTTC; cdr3_aa: CASSQERPSYNEQFF
v_call: TRBV7-9; j_call: TRBJ2-7; d_call: .; clone_size: .; cdr3_length: 14; cdr3_nt: TGTGCCAGCAGTCGTACACAGGGTGGCTACGAGCAGTACTTC; cdr3_aa: CASSRTQGGYEQYF
v_call: TRBV20-1; j_call: TRBJ2-5; d_call: .; clone_size: once; cdr3_length: 11; cdr3_nt: TGCGGTGCTAGAGACCAGGGTGGGCAGTACTTC; cdr3_aa: CGARDQGGQYF
v_call: TRBV12-3/TRBV12-4; j_call: TRBJ2-3; d_call: .; clone_size: many; cdr3_length: 13; cdr3_nt: TGTGCCAGCAGTTTATTCGACACAGATACGCAGTATTTT; cdr3_aa: CASSLFDTDTQYF
v_call: TRBV4-2; j_call: TRBJ2-7; d_call: TRBD2; clone_size: .; cdr3_length: 15; cdr3_nt: TGTGCCAGCAGCCAAGGGACTAGCGGGAGTGACGAGCAGTACTTC; cdr3_aa: CASSQGTSGSDEQYF
v_call: TRBV7-2; j_call: TRBJ2-3; d_call: .; clone_size: .; cdr3_length: 14; cdr3_nt: TGTGCCAGCAGCTCCAGAGTAAGGGGTGATACGCAGTATTTT; cdr3_aa: CASSSRVRGDTQYF
v_call: TRBV7-9; j_call: TRBJ1-1; d_call: .; clone_size: many; cdr3_length: 13; cdr3_nt: TGTGCCAGCAGGCCGGACCCTTTGCCTGAAGCTTTCTTT; cdr3_aa: CASRPDPLPEAFF
v_call: TRBV2; j_call: TRBJ2-1; d_call: TRBD1; clone_size: .; cdr3_length: 14; cdr3_nt: TGTGCCAGCAGCGCTGGACAGGGTCAAACTGAGCAGTTCTTC; cdr3_aa: CASSAGQGQTEQFF
v_call: TRBV10-3; j_call: TRBJ2-5; d_call: TRBD1; clone_size: .; cdr3_length: 18; cdr3_nt: TGTGCCATCAGTTCCGGGACAGGGGCAGGTTTCGGTCAAGAGACCCAGTACTTC; cdr3_aa: CAISSGTGAGFGQETQYF
v_call: TRBV7-6; j_call: TRBJ2-7; d_call: TRBD1; clone_size: many; cdr3_length: 15; cdr3_nt: TGTGCCAGCAGCTTAGAGCCAGGGGGAACCTACGAGCAGTACTTC; cdr3_aa: CASSLEPGGTYEQYF
v_call: TRBV7-2; j_call: TRBJ2-7; d_call: .; clone_size: .; cdr3_length: 13; cdr3_nt: TGTGCCAGCAGCTTAAAGGACAGTTACGAGCAGTACTTC; cdr3_aa: CASSLKDSYEQYF
v_call: TRBV5-1; j_call: TRBJ1-6; d_call: TRBD1; clone_size: .; cdr3_length: 16; cdr3_nt: TGCGCCAGCAGCACCACTCGACAGGGCAGTAATTCACCCCTCCACTTT; cdr3_aa: CASSTTRQGSNSPLHF
v_call: TRBV5-1; j_call: TRBJ1-1; d_call: .; clone_size: .; cdr3_length: 14; cdr3_nt: TGCGCCAGCAGCTTGGGCGGGGGCCTGGCTGAAGCTTTCTTT; cdr3_aa: CASSLGGGLAEAFF
v_call: TRBV9; j_call: TRBJ2-3; d_call: .; clone_size: few; cdr3_length: 15; cdr3_nt: TGTGCCAGCAGCTCTCAGGGGCTAGCGGCAGATACGCAGTATTTT; cdr3_aa: CASSSQGLAADTQYF
v_call: TRBV7-7; j_call: TRBJ2-3; d_call: TRBD1; clone_size: few; cdr3_length: 15; cdr3_nt: TGTGCCAGCAGCTTTGCGGACAGGGGGCCATATACGCAGTATTTT; cdr3_aa: CASSFADRGPYTQYF
v_call: TRBV4-2; j_call: TRBJ2-1; d_call: .; clone_size: .; cdr3_length: 16; cdr3_nt: TGTGCCAGCAGCCAAGTATCCCTAGTATCCTACAATGAGCAGTTCTTC; cdr3_aa: CASSQVSLVSYNEQFF
v_call: TRBV20-1; j_call: TRBJ2-7; d_call: TRBD1; clone_size: .; cdr3_length: 16; cdr3_nt: TGCAGTGCTAGGGATGACAGGGTGAGTCCCTACAATGAGCAGTACTTC; cdr3_aa: CSARDDRVSPYNEQYF
v_call: TRBV7-2; j_call: TRBJ1-6; d_call: .; clone_size: .; cdr3_length: 12; cdr3_nt: TGTGCCAGCAGCTTAGACAGGGCACCCCTCCACTTT; cdr3_aa: CASSLDRAPLHF
v_call: TRBV5-1; j_call: TRBJ2-3; d_call: TRBD2; clone_size: .; cdr3_length: 16; cdr3_nt: TGCGCCAGCAGCTTGCCCTCGGGGGGGCTCATAGATACGCAGTATTTT; cdr3_aa: CASSLPSGGLIDTQYF
v_call: TRBV4-2; j_call: TRBJ1-1; d_call: .; clone_size: .; cdr3_length: 14; cdr3_nt: TGTGCCGGCAGCCAAGAACGAGAGAACACTGAAGCTTTCTTT; cdr3_aa: CAGSQERENTEAFF
v_call: TRBV6-5; j_call: TRBJ1-1; d_call: .; clone_size: .; cdr3_length: 14; cdr3_nt: TGTGCCAGCAGTTCAGGTTTCCCCAACACTGAAGCTTTCTTT; cdr3_aa: CASSSGFPNTEAFF
v_call: TRBV6-6; j_call: TRBJ2-1; d_call: TRBD1; clone_size: .; cdr3_length: 15; cdr3_nt: TGTGCCAGCAGACCGCTCGGGACAGGGGAGAATGAGCAGTTCTTC; cdr3_aa: CASRPLGTGENEQFF